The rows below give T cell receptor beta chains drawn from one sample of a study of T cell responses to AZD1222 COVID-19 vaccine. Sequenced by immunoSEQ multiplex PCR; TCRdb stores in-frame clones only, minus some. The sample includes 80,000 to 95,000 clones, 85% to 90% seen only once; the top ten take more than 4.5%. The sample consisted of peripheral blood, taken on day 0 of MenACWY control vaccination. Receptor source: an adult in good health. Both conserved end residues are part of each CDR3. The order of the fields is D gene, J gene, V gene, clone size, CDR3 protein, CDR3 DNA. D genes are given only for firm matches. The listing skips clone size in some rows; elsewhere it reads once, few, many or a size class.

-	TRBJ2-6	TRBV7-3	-	CASSPQAQGAMGANVLTF	TGTGCCAGCAGCCCACAAGCCCAGGGAGCTATGGGGGCCAACGTCCTGACTTTC
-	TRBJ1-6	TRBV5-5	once	CASSFFVHNSPLHF	TGTGCCAGCAGCTTTTTCGTCCATAATTCACCCCTCCACTTT
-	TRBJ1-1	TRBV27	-	CASSLQGSNTEAFF	TGTGCCAGCAGTTTACAGGGATCGAACACTGAAGCTTTCTTT
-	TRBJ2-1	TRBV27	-	CASGGRGDEQFF	TGTGCCAGCGGCGGACGGGGTGATGAGCAGTTCTTC
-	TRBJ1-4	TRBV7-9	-	CASSSYDLNEKLFF	TGTGCCAGCAGCTCGTACGATCTTAATGAAAAACTGTTTTTT
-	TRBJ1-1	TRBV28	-	CASSLVGLDGTEAFF	TGTGCCAGCAGTTTAGTGGGGCTCGACGGCACTGAAGCTTTCTTT
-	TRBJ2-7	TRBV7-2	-	CASSLGRGITYEQYF	TGTGCCAGCAGCTTAGGAAGGGGTATTACCTACGAGCAGTACTTC
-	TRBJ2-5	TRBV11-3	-	CASSSGTEFQETQYF	TGTGCCAGCAGCTCCGGGACGGAGTTCCAAGAGACCCAGTACTTC
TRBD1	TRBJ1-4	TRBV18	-	CASSPGQTNEKLFF	TGTGCCAGCTCACCGGGACAGACTAATGAAAAACTGTTTTTT
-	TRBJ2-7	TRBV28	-	CASRDNIKTYEQYF	TGTGCCAGCAGAGACAACATCAAGACCTACGAGCAGTACTTC
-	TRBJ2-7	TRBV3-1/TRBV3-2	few	CASSPPRTWSTIYEQYF	TGTGCCAGCAGCCCTCCTCGGACCTGGAGCACCATATACGAGCAGTACTTC
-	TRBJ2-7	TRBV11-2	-	CASSLDRADSYEQYF	TGTGCCAGCAGCTTAGATCGGGCGGACTCCTACGAGCAGTACTTC
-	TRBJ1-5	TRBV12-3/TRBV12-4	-	CASSSRPGQPQHF	TGTGCCAGCAGTTCTAGACCCGGTCAGCCCCAGCATTTT
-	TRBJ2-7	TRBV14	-	CASSQAGGRKQYF	TGTGCCAGCAGCCAGGCCGGAGGAAGAAAGCAGTACTTC
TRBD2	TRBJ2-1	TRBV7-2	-	CASSPLTSGESYNEQFF	TGTGCCAGCAGCCCCCTGACTAGCGGGGAGTCCTACAATGAGCAGTTCTTC
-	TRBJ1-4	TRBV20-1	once	CSVDAEKLFF	TGCAGTGTAGACGCGGAAAAACTGTTTTTT
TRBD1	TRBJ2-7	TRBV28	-	CASSWIGGAYEQYF	TGTGCCAGCAGTTGGATAGGGGGCGCGTACGAGCAGTACTTC
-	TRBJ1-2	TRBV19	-	CASSTPGEAYGYTF	TGTGCCAGTAGTACTCCCGGGGAAGCCTATGGCTACACCTTC
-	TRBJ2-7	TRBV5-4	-	CASSPLRDSYEQYF	TGTGCCAGCAGCCCACTGAGGGATAGCTACGAGCAGTACTTC
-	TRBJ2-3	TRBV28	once	CASSLSSSLGNTDTQYF	TGTGCCAGCAGTTTATCATCCAGCTTGGGAAATACAGATACGCAGTATTTT
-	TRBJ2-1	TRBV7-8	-	CASSPRGNSYNEQFF	TGTGCCAGCAGCCCCAGGGGAAACTCCTACAATGAGCAGTTCTTC
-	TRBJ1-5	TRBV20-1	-	CSARDQPQHF	TGCAGTGCTAGAGATCAGCCCCAGCATTTT
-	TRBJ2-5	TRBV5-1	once	CASSVSGAQETQYF	TGCGCCAGCAGCGTTAGCGGAGCGCAAGAGACCCAGTACTTC
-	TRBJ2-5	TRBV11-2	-	CASSLENSGTQYF	TGTGCCAGCAGCTTAGAGAATAGTGGGACCCAGTACTTC
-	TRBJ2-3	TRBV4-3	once	CASSQANTDTQYF	TGCGCCAGCAGCCAAGCCAACACAGATACGCAGTATTTT
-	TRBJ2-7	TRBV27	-	CASSFYGAEQYF	TGTGCCAGCAGTTTTTACGGAGCCGAGCAGTACTTC
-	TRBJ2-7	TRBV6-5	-	CASSWAGAEQYF	TGTGCCAGCAGTTGGGCAGGGGCCGAGCAGTACTTC
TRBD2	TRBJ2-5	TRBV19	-	CASSISFLAVQETQYF	TGTGCCAGTAGTATATCCTTCCTAGCGGTCCAAGAGACCCAGTACTTC
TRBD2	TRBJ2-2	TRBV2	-	CASKRTSGTDGELFF	TGTGCCAGCAAGAGGACTAGCGGGACTGACGGGGAGCTGTTTTTT
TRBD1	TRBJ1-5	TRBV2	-	CASGGQPNQPQHF	TGTGCCAGCGGGGGACAGCCTAATCAGCCCCAGCATTTT
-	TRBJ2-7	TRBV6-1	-	CASSEVRYEQYF	TGTGCCAGCAGTGAAGTCAGGTACGAGCAGTACTTC
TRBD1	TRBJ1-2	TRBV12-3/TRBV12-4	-	CASSLDRGTGYTF	TGTGCCAGCAGTTTAGACAGGGGAACTGGCTACACCTTC
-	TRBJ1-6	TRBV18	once	CASSPGPGKDSPLHF	TGTGCCAGCTCACCTGGGCCCGGGAAGGATTCACCCCTCCACTTT
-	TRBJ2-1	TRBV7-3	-	CAVTTRSSYNEQFF	TGTGCCGTAACCACTAGGAGCTCCTACAATGAGCAGTTCTTC